A selection of T cell receptor beta chains follows, all from one sample in a study of blood T cell repertoires in COVID-19. Repertoires were generated with immunoSEQ multiplex PCR, while TCRdb's copy carries only in-frame clones and drops some. The sample carries around 260,000 clones, less than 90% recorded once. The sequenced sample was peripheral blood. These receptors all come from a human donor in a cohort sampled during active COVID-19. The CDR3 runs from the conserved cysteine through the conserved F or W. The order of the fields is CDR3 length, clone size, J gene, D gene, V gene, CDR3 protein, CDR3 DNA. D genes are given only for firm matches. Clone sizes are given selectively: once, few, many, or a class where the clone is expanded.

15 . TRBJ1-5 . TRBV28 CASNPLGTRNQPQHF TGTGCCAGCAATCCCTTGGGGACACGTAATCAGCCCCAGCATTTT
11 . TRBJ2-1 . TRBV20-1 CSARLHNEQFF TGCAGTGCACGTCTACACAATGAGCAGTTCTTC
13 . TRBJ2-2 . TRBV27 CASSLSIAGELFF TGTGCCAGCAGTTTATCGATAGCCGGGGAGCTGTTTTTT
14 few TRBJ1-2 . TRBV28 CASSSPGRSYGYTF TGTGCCAGCAGCTCTCCGGGGAGATCCTATGGCTACACCTTC
15 . TRBJ2-1 . TRBV5-1 CASRPTTGSYNEQFF TGCGCCAGCAGACCGACCACAGGTTCCTACAATGAGCAGTTCTTC
14 . TRBJ2-1 . TRBV3-1/TRBV3-2 CASSLPMGADEQFF TGTGCCAGCAGCCTACCAATGGGGGCCGATGAGCAGTTCTTC
13 . TRBJ2-1 TRBD2 TRBV6-5 CASRTSVNNEQFF TGTGCCAGCAGGACTAGCGTAAACAATGAGCAGTTCTTC
14 . TRBJ1-6 . TRBV6-5 CASRRDSYNSPLHF TGTGCCAGCAGACGAGACAGCTATAATTCACCCCTCCACTTT
12 . TRBJ1-6 . TRBV7-9 CASSLDRSPLHF TGTGCCAGCAGCTTAGATAGATCACCCCTCCACTTT
17 . TRBJ2-3 TRBD2 TRBV5-1 CASTRGSSGTEGDTQYF TGCGCCAGCACCCGTGGGTCTAGCGGGACCGAGGGGGATACGCAGTATTTT
13 . TRBJ1-5 . TRBV7-3 CASSLRQNQPQHF TGTGCCAGCAGCTTACGACAGAATCAGCCCCAGCATTTT
15 . TRBJ2-7 TRBD2 TRBV6-2/TRBV6-3 CASSYQGLAGYEQYF TGTGCCAGCAGTTACCAGGGACTAGCGGGGTACGAGCAGTACTTC
12 . TRBJ1-1 . TRBV14 CASSQAAQVGFF TGTGCCAGCAGCCAAGCTGCCCAGGTTGGTTTCTTT
14 . TRBJ2-4 TRBD2 TRBV6-6 CASSFGTSGNIQYF TGTGCCAGCAGTTTCGGGACTAGCGGAAACATTCAGTACTTC
15 . TRBJ2-1 . TRBV6-5 CASSLKGPPRDEQFF TGTGCCAGCAGTCTCAAGGGGCCCCCTAGGGATGAGCAGTTCTTC
13 . TRBJ2-7 . TRBV13 CASSLDLTYEQYF TGTGCCAGCAGCTTAGACTTAACCTACGAGCAGTACTTC
13 . TRBJ2-7 TRBD2 TRBV28 CASRASGSYEQYF TGTGCCAGCAGGGCTAGCGGGAGTTACGAGCAGTACTTC
14 . TRBJ2-1 . TRBV4-2 CASSQDHTRNEQFF TGTGCCAGCAGCCAAGATCACACCCGCAATGAGCAGTTCTTC
13 . TRBJ1-2 TRBD1 TRBV12-3/TRBV12-4 CASSRDRVGGYTF TGTGCCAGCAGTCGTGACAGGGTTGGGGGCTACACCTTC
16 . TRBJ2-1 TRBD2 TRBV6-1 CASSVHGSGDYNEQFF TGTGCCAGCAGTGTCCATGGTAGCGGGGATTACAATGAGCAGTTCTTC
15 . TRBJ2-7 . TRBV3-1/TRBV3-2 CASSQALRREYEQYF TGTGCCAGCAGCCAAGCGTTACGGCGGGAATACGAGCAGTACTTC
16 . TRBJ2-1 TRBD2 TRBV18 CASSPPGLAGADEQFF TGTGCCAGCTCACCACCGGGTCTAGCGGGAGCAGACGAGCAGTTCTTC
15 . TRBJ1-3 TRBD1 TRBV2 CASSPQGSAGNTIYF TGTGCCAGCAGTCCACAGGGGTCCGCTGGAAACACCATATATTTT
15 few TRBJ2-2 TRBD2 TRBV7-3 CASSLTSGYTGELFF TGTGCCAGCAGCCTAACTAGCGGGTACACCGGGGAGCTGTTTTTT
15 . TRBJ2-1 TRBD2 TRBV10-1 CASSDGGSSSNEQFF TGCGCCAGCAGTGACGGCGGGAGTTCGAGCAATGAGCAGTTCTTC
13 . TRBJ2-1 . TRBV12-3/TRBV12-4 CASSLATGNEQFF TGTGCCAGCAGTTTAGCTACTGGCAATGAGCAGTTCTTC
15 . TRBJ2-3 . TRBV19 CASSTSGGWADTQYF TGTGCCAGTAGTACCTCGGGTGGTTGGGCAGATACGCAGTATTTT
14 . TRBJ2-2 . TRBV5-1 CASSEQGGTGELFF TGCGCCAGCAGCGAGCAGGGTGGAACCGGGGAGCTGTTTTTT
16 . TRBJ1-1 . TRBV3-1/TRBV3-2 CASRSGVHLMNTEAFF TGTGCCAGCAGGAGCGGGGTACATCTCATGAACACTGAAGCTTTCTTT
13 . TRBJ1-1 . TRBV9 CASSVETNTEAFF TGTGCCAGCAGCGTAGAAACAAACACTGAAGCTTTCTTT
15 . TRBJ1-6 . TRBV27 CATRRAASYNSPLHF TGTGCCACCCGGCGGGCTGCCTCCTATAATTCACCCCTCCACTTT
16 . TRBJ2-7 . TRBV5-4 CASSLDPGVSSYEQYF TGTGCCAGCAGCTTGGATCCGGGGGTGAGCTCCTACGAGCAGTACTTC
17 once TRBJ2-4 TRBD2 TRBV5-1 CASSLLPRAGGENIQYF TGCGCCAGCAGCTTGTTGCCTCGGGCGGGAGGGGAAAACATTCAGTACTTC
16 . TRBJ1-6 . TRBV11-2 CASNPGAPRERSPLHF TGTGCCAGCAATCCCGGAGCCCCCAGGGAACGGTCACCCCTCCACTTT
17 once TRBJ2-2 TRBD1 TRBV4-1 CASSQAGTGANTGELFF TGCGCCAGCAGCCAAGCAGGGACAGGAGCGAACACCGGGGAGCTGTTTTTT
15 once TRBJ2-3 TRBD1 TRBV2 CASSGLDRETDTQYF TGTGCCAGCAGTGGATTAGACAGGGAAACAGATACGCAGTATTTT
16 . TRBJ2-5 TRBD1 TRBV4-1 CASSLGPTGGEETQYF TGCGCCAGCAGCCTCGGCCCGACAGGGGGCGAAGAGACCCAGTACTTC
15 . TRBJ2-3 TRBD2 TRBV7-8 CASRASGRARDTQYF TGTGCCAGCAGGGCTAGCGGGAGGGCCCGAGATACGCAGTATTTT
15 . TRBJ2-3 . TRBV6-5 CASRVRTGLTDTQYF TGTGCCAGCAGGGTCCGGACTGGCCTCACAGATACGCAGTATTTT
14 . TRBJ2-7 TRBD1 TRBV28 CASRPQGASYEQYF TGTGCCAGCAGACCACAGGGGGCCTCCTACGAGCAGTACTTC
14 . TRBJ2-1 TRBD2 TRBV24-1 CATRGRPSYNEQFF TGTGCCACCCGCGGGAGGCCATCCTACAATGAGCAGTTCTTC
14 . TRBJ2-7 TRBD2 TRBV5-1 CASSSSGAKYEQYF TGCGCCAGCAGCTCTAGCGGAGCTAAGTACGAGCAGTACTTC
15 . TRBJ2-3 TRBD1 TRBV5-6 CASSLDRVNTDTQYF TGTGCCAGCAGCCTGGACAGGGTGAATACAGATACGCAGTATTTT
15 many TRBJ1-5 . TRBV28 CASSLIQGSNQPQHF TGTGCCAGCAGTCTAATTCAGGGGAGCAATCAGCCCCAGCATTTT
12 . TRBJ1-4 . TRBV7-9 CASGVGNEKLFF TGTGCCAGCGGAGTCGGAAATGAAAAACTGTTTTTT
13 . TRBJ2-2 . TRBV28 CASSFSTTGELFF TGTGCCAGCAGTTTCTCTACCACCGGGGAGCTGTTTTTT
15 . TRBJ1-1 TRBD1 TRBV3-1/TRBV3-2 CASSSYRGLNTEAFF TGTGCCAGCAGCTCCTACAGGGGGTTGAACACTGAAGCTTTCTTT
15 . TRBJ1-2 TRBD1 TRBV28 CASSTDRGPNYGYTF TGTGCCAGCAGCACGGACAGGGGGCCTAACTATGGCTACACCTTC
14 . TRBJ2-1 TRBD2 TRBV24-1 CATSASGLYNEQFF TGTGCCACCAGTGCTAGCGGTCTCTACAATGAGCAGTTCTTC
14 . TRBJ2-1 . TRBV18 CASSPLTRNNEQFF TGTGCCAGCTCACCGCTTACGAGAAACAATGAGCAGTTCTTC
16 . TRBJ2-2 TRBD2 TRBV27 CASSLRAGMNTGELFF TGTGCCAGCAGTCTAAGAGCGGGGATGAACACCGGGGAGCTGTTTTTT
16 . TRBJ2-1 . TRBV5-1 CASSLVPGSSYNEQFF TGCGCCAGCAGCTTGGTCCCGGGGAGCTCCTACAATGAGCAGTTCTTC
15 . TRBJ2-7 TRBD1 TRBV7-2 CASSLVGQGWDEQYF TGTGCCAGCAGCTTAGTTGGACAGGGATGGGACGAGCAGTACTTC
16 . TRBJ1-2 . TRBV7-9 CASSLSQGYLNYGYTF TGTGCCAGCAGCTTATCCCAGGGGTACTTAAACTATGGCTACACCTTC
14 . TRBJ1-4 TRBD1 TRBV28 CASRQGQSNEKLFF TGTGCCAGCAGACAGGGACAGTCCAATGAAAAACTGTTTTTT